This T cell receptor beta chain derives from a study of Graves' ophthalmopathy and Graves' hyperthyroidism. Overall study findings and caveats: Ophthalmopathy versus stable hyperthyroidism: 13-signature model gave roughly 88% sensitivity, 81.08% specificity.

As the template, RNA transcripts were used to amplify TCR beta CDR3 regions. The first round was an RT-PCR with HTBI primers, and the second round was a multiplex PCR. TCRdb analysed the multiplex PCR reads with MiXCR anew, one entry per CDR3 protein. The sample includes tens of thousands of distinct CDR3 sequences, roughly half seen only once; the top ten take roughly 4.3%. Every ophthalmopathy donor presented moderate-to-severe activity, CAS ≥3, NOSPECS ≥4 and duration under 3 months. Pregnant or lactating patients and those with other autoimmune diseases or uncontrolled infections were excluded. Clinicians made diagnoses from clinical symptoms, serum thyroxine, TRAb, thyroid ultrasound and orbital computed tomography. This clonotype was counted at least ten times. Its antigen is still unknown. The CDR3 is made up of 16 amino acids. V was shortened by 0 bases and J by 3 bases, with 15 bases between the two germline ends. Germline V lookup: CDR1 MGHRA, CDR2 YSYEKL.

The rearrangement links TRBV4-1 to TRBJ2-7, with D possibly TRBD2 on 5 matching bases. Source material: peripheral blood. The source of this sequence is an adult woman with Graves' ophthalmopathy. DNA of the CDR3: TGCGCCAGCAGCCAAGATGAGAGGGAGTCAGGCTACGAGCAGTACTTC. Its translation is CASSQDERESGYEQYF.